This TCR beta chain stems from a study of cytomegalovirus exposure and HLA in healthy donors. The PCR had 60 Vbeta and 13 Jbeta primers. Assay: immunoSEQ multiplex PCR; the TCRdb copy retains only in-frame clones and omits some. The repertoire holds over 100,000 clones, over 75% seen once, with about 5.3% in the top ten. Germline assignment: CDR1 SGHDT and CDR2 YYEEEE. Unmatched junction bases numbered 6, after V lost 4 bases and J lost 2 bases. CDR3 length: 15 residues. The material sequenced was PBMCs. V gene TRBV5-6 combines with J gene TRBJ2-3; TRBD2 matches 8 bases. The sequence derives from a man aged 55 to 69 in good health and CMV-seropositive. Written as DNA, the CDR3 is TGTGCCAGCAGCCGGCGGGGGGATGCCACAGATACGCAGTATTTT. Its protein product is CASSRRGDATDTQYF. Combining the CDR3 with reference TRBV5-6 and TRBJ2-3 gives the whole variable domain DAGVTQSPTHLIKTRGQQVTLRCSPKSGHDTVSWYQQALGQGPQFIFQYYEEEERQRGNFPDRFSGHQFPNYSSELNVNALLLGDSALYLCASSRRGDATDTQYFGPGTRLTVL.